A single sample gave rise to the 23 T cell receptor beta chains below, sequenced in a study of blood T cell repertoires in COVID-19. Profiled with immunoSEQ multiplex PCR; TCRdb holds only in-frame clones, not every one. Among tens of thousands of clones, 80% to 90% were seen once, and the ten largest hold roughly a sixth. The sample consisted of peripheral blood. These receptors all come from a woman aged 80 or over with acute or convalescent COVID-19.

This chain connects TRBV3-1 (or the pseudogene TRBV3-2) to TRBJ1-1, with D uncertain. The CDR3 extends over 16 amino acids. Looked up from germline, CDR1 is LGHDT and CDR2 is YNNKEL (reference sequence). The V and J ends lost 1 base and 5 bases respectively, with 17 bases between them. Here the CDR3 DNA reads TGTGCCAGCAGCCAAGGCCAGTCCGGAGCGGGGACTGAAGCTTTCTTT. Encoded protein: CASSQGQSGAGTEAFF.

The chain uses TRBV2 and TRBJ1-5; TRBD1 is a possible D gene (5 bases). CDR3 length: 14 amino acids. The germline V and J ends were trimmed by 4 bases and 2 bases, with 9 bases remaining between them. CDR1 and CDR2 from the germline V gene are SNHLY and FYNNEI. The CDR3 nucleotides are TGTGCCAGCAGTGGACCAGGGCGCAATCAGCCCCAGCATTTT. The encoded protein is CASSGPGRNQPQHF.

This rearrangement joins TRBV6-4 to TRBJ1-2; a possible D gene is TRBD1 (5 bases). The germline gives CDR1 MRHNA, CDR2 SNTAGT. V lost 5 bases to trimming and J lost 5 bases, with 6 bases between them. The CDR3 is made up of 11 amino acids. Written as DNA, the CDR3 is TGTGCCAGCAGTCAGGGTTATGGCTACACCTTC. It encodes CASSQGYGYTF.

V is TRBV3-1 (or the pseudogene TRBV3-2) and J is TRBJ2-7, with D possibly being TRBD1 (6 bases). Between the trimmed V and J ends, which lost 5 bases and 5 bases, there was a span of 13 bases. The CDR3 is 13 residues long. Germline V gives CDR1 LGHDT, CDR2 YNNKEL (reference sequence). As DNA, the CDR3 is TGTGCCAGCAGCGGGCAAACAGGGCACGAGCAGTACTTC. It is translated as CASSGQTGHEQYF.

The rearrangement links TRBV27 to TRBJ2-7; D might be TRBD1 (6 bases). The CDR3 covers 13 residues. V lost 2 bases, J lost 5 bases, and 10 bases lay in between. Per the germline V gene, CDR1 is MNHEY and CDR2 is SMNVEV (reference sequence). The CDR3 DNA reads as TGTGCCAGCAGTTTACGTGGGGGCGACGAGCAGTACTTC. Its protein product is CASSLRGGDEQYF.

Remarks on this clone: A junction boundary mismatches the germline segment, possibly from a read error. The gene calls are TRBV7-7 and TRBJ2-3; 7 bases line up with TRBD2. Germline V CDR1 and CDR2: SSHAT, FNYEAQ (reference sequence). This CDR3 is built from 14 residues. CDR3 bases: TGTGCTAGCAGCTTGGCGGGAGTCACAGATACGCAGTATTTT. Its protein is CASSLAGVTDTQYF.

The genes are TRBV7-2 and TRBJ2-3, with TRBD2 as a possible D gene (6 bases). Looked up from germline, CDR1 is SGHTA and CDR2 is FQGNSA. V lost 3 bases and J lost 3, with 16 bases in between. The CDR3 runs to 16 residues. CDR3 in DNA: TGTGCCAGCAGCTTCAGGAGGGGTTTTTCTACAGATACGCAGTATTTT. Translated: CASSFRRGFSTDTQYF.

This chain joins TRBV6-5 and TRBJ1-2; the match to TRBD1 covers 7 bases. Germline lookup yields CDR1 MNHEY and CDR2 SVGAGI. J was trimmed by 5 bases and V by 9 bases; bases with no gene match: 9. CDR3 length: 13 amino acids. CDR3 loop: CASRQGQGYGYTF. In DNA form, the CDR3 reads TGTGCCAGTCGACAGGGTCAAGGGTATGGCTACACCTTC.

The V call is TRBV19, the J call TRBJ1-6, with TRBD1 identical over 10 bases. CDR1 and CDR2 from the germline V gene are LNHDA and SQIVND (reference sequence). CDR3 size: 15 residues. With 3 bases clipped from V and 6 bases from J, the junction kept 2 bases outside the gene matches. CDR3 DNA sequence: TGTGCCAGTAGTATGGGACAGGGGAGTAATTCACCCCTCCACTTT. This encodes CASSMGQGSNSPLHF.

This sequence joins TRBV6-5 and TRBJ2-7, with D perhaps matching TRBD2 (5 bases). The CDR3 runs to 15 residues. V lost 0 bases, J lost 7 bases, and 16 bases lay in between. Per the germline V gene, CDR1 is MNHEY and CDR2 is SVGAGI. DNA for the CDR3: TGTGCCAGCAGTTACTCTTCGGGGAAACTTGGGGAGCAGTACTTC. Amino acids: CASSYSSGKLGEQYF.

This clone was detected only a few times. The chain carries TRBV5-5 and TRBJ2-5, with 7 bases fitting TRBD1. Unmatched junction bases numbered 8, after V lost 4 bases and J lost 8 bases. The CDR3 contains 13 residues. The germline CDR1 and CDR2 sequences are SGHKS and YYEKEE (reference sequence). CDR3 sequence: CASSEDRDHTQYF. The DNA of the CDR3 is TGTGCCAGCAGCGAAGACAGGGACCACACCCAGTACTTC.

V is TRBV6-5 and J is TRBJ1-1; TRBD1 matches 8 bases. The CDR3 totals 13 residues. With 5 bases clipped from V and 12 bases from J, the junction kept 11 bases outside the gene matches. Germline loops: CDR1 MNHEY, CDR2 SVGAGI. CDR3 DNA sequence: TGTGCCAGCAGTCGCCCAGAAGACAGGGGACCTTTCTTT. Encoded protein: CASSRPEDRGPFF.

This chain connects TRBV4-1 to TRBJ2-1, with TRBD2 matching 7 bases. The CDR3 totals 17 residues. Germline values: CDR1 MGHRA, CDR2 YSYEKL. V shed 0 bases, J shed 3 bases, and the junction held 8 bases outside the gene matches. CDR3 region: CASSQDETGGFYNEQFF. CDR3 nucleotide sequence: TGCGCCAGCAGCCAAGATGAAACGGGGGGATTCTACAATGAGCAGTTCTTC.

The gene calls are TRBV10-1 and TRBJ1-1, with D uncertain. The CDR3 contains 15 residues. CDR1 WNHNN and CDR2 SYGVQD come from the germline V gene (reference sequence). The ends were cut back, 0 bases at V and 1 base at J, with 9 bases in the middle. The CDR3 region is CASSESGRENTEAFF. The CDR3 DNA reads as TGCGCCAGCAGTGAGTCAGGGCGGGAGAACACTGAAGCTTTCTTT.

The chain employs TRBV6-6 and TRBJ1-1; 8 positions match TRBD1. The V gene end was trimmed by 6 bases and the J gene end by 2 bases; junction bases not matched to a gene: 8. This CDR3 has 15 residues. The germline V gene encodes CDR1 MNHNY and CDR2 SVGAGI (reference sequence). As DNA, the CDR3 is TGTGCCAGCAGCTACCAGGGGGCGCCTAACACTGAAGCTTTCTTT. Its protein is CASSYQGAPNTEAFF.

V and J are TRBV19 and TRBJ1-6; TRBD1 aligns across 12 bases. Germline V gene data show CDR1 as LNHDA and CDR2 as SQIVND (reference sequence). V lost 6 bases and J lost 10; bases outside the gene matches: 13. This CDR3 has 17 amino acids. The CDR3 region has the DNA TGTGCCAGTAGAGTATCGGGACAGGGGGCGGGGGTATCACCCCTCCACTTT. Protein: CASRVSGQGAGVSPLHF.

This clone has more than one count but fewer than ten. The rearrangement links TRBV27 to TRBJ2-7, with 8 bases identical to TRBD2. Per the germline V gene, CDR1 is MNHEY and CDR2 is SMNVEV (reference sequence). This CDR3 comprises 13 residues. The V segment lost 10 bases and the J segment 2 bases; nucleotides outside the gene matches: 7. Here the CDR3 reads CATARTSPYEQYF. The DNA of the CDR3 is TGTGCCACCGCAAGGACTAGCCCCTACGAGCAGTACTTC.

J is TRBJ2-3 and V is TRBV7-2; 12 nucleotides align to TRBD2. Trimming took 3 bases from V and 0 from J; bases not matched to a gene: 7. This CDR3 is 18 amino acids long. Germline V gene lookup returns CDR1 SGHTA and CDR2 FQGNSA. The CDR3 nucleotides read TGTGCCAGCAGCTTGGGCCAACTAGCGGGGGGTAGCACAGATACGCAGTATTTT. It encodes CASSLGQLAGGSTDTQYF. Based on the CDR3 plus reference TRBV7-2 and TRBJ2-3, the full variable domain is GAGVSQSPSNKVTEKGKDVELRCDPISGHTALYWYRQSLGQGLEFLIYFQGNSAPDKSGLPSDRFSAERTGGSVSTLTIQRTQQEDSAVYLCASSLGQLAGGSTDTQYFGPGTRLTVL.

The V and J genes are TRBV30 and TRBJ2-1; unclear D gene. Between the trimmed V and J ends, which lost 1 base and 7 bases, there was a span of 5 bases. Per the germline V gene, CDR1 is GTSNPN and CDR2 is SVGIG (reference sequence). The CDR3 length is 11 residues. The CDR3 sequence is CAWSAQNEQFF. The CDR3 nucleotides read TGTGCCTGGAGTGCCCAAAATGAGCAGTTCTTC.

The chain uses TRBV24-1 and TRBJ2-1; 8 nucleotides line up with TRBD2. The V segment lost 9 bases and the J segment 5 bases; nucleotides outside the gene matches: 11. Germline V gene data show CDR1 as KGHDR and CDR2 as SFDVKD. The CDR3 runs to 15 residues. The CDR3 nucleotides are TGTGCCACCGCCTCCGGACTAGCATTCCACAATGAGCAGTTCTTC. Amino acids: CATASGLAFHNEQFF.

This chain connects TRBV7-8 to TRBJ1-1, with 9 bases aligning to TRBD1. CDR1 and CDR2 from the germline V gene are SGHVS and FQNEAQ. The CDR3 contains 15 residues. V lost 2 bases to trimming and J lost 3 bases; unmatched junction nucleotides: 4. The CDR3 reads CASSLKQGADTEAFF. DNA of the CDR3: TGTGCCAGCAGCTTAAAACAGGGGGCCGACACTGAAGCTTTCTTT.

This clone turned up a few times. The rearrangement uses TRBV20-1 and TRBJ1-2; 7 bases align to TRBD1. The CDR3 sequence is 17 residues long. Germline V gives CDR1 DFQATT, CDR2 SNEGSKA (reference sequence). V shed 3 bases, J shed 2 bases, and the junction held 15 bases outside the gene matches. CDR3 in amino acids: CSASSLGTARTNYGYTF. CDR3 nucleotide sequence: TGCAGTGCTAGTTCTTTGGGGACAGCGCGCACCAACTATGGCTACACCTTC.

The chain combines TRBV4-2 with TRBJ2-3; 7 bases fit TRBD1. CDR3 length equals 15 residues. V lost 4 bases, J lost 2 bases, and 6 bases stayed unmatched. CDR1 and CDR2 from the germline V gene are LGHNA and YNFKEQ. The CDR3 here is CASSLGQEDTDTQYF. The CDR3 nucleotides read TGTGCCAGCAGCCTTGGACAGGAAGACACAGATACGCAGTATTTT.